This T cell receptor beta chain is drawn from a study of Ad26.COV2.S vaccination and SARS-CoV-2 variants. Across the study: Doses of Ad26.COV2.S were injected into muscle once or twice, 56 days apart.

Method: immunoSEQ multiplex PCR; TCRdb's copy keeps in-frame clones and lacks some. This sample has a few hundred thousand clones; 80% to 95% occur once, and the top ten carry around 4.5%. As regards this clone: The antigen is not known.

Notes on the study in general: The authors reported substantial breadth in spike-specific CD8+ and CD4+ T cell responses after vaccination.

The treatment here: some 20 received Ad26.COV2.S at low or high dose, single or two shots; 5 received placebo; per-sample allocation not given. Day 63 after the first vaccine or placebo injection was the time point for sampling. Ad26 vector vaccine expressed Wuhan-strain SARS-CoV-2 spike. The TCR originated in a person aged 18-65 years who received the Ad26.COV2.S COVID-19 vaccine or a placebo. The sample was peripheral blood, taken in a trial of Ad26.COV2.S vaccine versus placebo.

In DNA, the CDR3 is TGTGCCAGCAGCTGGACCGGGACTAGCGGTTACGAGCAGTACTTC. It specifies CASSWTGTSGYEQYF. J is TRBJ2-7 and V is TRBV27; 11 bases are shared with TRBD2. Trimming took 6 bases from V and 4 from J; bases not matched to a gene: 8. The CDR3 runs to 15 residues. From germline, CDR1 is MNHEY and CDR2 SMNVEV (reference sequence).